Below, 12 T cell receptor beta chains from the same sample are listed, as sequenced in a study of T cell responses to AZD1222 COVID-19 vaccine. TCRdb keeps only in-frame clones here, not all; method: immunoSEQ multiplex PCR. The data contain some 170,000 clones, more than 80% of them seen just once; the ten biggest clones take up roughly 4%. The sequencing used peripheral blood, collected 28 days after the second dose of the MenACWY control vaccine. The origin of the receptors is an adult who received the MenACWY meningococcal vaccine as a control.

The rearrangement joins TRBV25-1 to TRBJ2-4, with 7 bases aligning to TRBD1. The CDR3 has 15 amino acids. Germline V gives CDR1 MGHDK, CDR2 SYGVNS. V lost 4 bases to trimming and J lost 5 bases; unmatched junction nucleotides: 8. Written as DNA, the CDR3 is TGTGCCAGCAGTGCCGCCTGGGGACAGCAAAACATTCAGTACTTC. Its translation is CASSAAWGQQNIQYF.

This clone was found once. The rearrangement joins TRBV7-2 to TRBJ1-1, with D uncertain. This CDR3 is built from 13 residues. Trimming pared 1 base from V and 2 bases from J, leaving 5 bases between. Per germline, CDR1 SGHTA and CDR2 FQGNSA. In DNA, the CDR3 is TGTGCCAGCAGCTTAGGAGCCAACACTGAAGCTTTCTTT. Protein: CASSLGANTEAFF. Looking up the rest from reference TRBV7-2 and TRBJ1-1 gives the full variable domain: GAGVSQSPSNKVTEKGKDVELRCDPISGHTALYWYRQSLGQGLEFLIYFQGNSAPDKSGLPSDRFSAERTGGSVSTLTIQRTQQEDSAVYLCASSLGANTEAFFGQGTRLTVV.

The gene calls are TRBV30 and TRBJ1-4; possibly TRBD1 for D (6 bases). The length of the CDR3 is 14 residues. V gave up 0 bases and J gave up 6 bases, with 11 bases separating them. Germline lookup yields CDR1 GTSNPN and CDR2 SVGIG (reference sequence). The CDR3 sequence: CAWSVQQGDEKLFF. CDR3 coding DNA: TGTGCCTGGAGTGTACAACAGGGCGATGAAAAACTGTTTTTT.

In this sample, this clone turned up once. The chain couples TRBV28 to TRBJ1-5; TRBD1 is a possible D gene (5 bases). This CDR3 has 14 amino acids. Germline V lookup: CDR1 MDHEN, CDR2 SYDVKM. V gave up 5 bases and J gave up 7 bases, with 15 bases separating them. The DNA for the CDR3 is TGTGCCAGCAGTGTGCCGGGGGTGGGGCAGCCCCAGCATTTT. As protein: CASSVPGVGQPQHF.

The CDR3 is CASSQDLGEEQFF. The CDR3 DNA sequence: TGCGCCAGCAGCCAAGATCTGGGGGAGGAGCAGTTCTTC. The chain has TRBV4-3 and TRBJ2-1; D tentatively reads TRBD1 or TRBD2 (5 bases each). Trimming shortened V by 0 bases and J by 10 bases, and 10 bases separated the two germline ends. In germline, CDR1 is LGHNA, CDR2 YSLEER. The CDR3 contains 13 residues.

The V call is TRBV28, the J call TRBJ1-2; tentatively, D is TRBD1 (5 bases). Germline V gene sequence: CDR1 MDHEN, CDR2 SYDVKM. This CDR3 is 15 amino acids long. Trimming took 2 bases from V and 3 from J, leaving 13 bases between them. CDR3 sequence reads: CASSLLPGGDYGYTF. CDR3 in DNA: TGTGCCAGCAGTTTACTGCCAGGAGGGGACTATGGCTACACCTTC.

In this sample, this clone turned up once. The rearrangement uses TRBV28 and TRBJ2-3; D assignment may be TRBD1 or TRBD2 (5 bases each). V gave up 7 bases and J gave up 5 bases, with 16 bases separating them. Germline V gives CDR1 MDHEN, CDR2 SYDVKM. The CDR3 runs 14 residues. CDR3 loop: CASTSGGSVDTQYF. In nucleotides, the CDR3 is TGTGCCAGCACCAGTGGGGGTTCCGTAGATACGCAGTATTTT.

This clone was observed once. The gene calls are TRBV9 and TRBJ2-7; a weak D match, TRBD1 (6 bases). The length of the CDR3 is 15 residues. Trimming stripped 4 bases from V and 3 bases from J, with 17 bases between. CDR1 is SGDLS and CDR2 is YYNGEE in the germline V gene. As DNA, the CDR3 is TGTGCCAGCAGCAACGAGGACAGTCGGCTCTACGAGCAGTACTTC. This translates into CASSNEDSRLYEQYF.

DNA of the CDR3: TGTGCCAGTAGTACATTGAACACTGAAGCTTTCTTT. Its translation: CASSTLNTEAFF. The chain carries TRBV19 and TRBJ1-1; D remains ambiguous. CDR1 is LNHDA, CDR2 SQIVND, per germline (reference sequence). Trimming left V 4 bases short and J 0 bases short, with 3 bases between. The CDR3 has 12 residues.

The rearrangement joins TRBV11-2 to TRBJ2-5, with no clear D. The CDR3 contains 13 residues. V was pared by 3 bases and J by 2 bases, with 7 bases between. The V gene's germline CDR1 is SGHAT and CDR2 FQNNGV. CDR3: CASSFGGQETQYF. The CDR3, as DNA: TGTGCCAGCAGCTTTGGTGGTCAAGAGACCCAGTACTTC.

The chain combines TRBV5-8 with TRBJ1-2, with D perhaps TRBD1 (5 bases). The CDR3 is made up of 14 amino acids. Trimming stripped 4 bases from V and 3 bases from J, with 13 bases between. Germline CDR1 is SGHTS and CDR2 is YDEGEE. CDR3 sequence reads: CASSLAGTHYGYTF. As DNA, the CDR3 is TGTGCCAGCAGCCTTGCCGGGACTCACTATGGCTACACCTTC. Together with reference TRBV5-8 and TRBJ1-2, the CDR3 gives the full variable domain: EAGVTQSPTHLIKTRGQQATLRCSPISGHTSVYWYQQALGLGLQFLLWYDEGEERNRGNFPPRFSGRQFPNYSSELNVNALELEDSALYLCASSLAGTHYGYTFGSGTRLTVV.

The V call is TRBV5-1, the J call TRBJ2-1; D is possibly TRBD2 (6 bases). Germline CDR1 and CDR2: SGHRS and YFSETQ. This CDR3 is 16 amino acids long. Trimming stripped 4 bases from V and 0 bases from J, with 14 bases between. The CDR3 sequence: CASSQDGRSSYNEQFF. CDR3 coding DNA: TGCGCCAGCAGCCAGGACGGGAGAAGCTCCTACAATGAGCAGTTCTTC.